Each of the 22 T cell receptor beta chains below was sequenced from the same sample in a study of OX40 agonist ivuxolimab in advanced cancers. Assay: immunoSEQ multiplex PCR; the TCRdb copy retains only in-frame clones and omits some. In the table there are about 34,000 clones, 82% of which are singletons. The source was CD4+ or CD8+ T cells sorted from blood, collected in a trial of the OX40 agonist ivuxolimab. The receptors here all came from an adult with an advanced solid tumor such as melanoma, head and neck, liver or kidney cancer.

V and J are TRBV19 and TRBJ1-3, with D possibly TRBD1 on 6 matching bases. Per the germline V gene, CDR1 is LNHDA and CDR2 is SQIVND (reference sequence). The ends were cut back, 7 bases at V and 0 bases at J, with 22 bases in the middle. This CDR3 is built from 18 residues. The CDR3 spells CASTQALRQVLSGNTIYF. The DNA of the CDR3 is TGTGCCAGTACCCAAGCCCTGCGACAGGTTCTCTCTGGAAACACCATATATTTT.

CDR3 sequence reads: CASSTRQGSFNEQFF. The CDR3 coding sequence is TGTGCCAGCAGCACTCGACAGGGAAGTTTCAATGAGCAGTTCTTC. This sequence joins TRBV9 and TRBJ2-1; 7 bases map to TRBD1. The CDR3 loop spans 15 amino acids. In germline, CDR1 is SGDLS, CDR2 YYNGEE. After removal of 4 bases from V and 6 bases from J, the junction contained 10 bases not matched to a gene.

This chain connects TRBV19 to TRBJ2-1, with 12 bases lining up with TRBD2. Germline V gene sequence: CDR1 LNHDA, CDR2 SQIVND (reference sequence). CDR3 length equals 17 residues. Trimming took 5 bases from V and 7 from J; bases not matched to a gene: 12. CDR3 DNA sequence: TGTGCCAGTAGTCCGCCCCCTCTAGCGGGAGGGCCGAATGAGCAGTTCTTC. Its protein product is CASSPPPLAGGPNEQFF.

The CDR3 here is CASSIGTGLWTGHNEQFF. The DNA of the CDR3 is TGTGCCAGTAGTATAGGTACAGGTTTATGGACGGGACACAATGAGCAGTTCTTC. This sequence joins TRBV19 and TRBJ2-1; either TRBD1 or TRBD2 may supply D (5 bases each). CDR1 is LNHDA and CDR2 is SQIVND in the germline V gene (reference sequence). Trimming left V 1 base short and J 5 bases short, with 21 bases between. This CDR3 is built from 18 residues.

J is TRBJ2-3 and V is TRBV19, with D unclear. The CDR3 loop spans 12 amino acids. V shed 2 bases and J shed 10 bases, with 10 bases lying between them. CDR1 is LNHDA, CDR2 SQIVND, per germline (reference sequence). The CDR3 reads CASSISRDSQYF. The CDR3 bases are TGTGCCAGTAGTATAAGTAGGGATTCGCAGTATTTT. Based on the CDR3 plus reference TRBV19 and TRBJ2-3, the full variable domain is DGGITQSPKYLFRKEGQNVTLSCEQNLNHDAMYWYRQDPGQGLRLIYYSQIVNDFQKGDIAEGYSVSREKKESFPLTVTSAQKNPTAFYLCASSISRDSQYFGPGTRLTVL.

The rearrangement links TRBV19 to TRBJ2-7; TRBD1 matches 8 bases. This CDR3 has 15 amino acids. CDR1 and CDR2 from the germline V gene are LNHDA and SQIVND (reference sequence). With 6 bases clipped from V and 6 bases from J, the junction kept 13 bases outside the gene matches. CDR3: CASSQGQGLRGEQYF. In nucleotides, the CDR3 is TGTGCCAGTAGCCAAGGACAGGGCCTAAGGGGCGAGCAGTACTTC.

The rearrangement links TRBV5-6 to TRBJ2-2; D tentatively reads TRBD1 or TRBD2 (5 bases each). CDR3 length equals 15 residues. V was shortened by 0 bases and J by 7 bases, with 13 bases between the two germline ends. Germline lookup yields CDR1 SGHDT and CDR2 YYEEEE. CDR3 residues: CASSLGLTRGGELFF. In nucleotides, the CDR3 is TGTGCCAGCAGCTTGGGACTTACTAGGGGCGGGGAGCTGTTTTTT. The full variable domain, with the rest looked up from reference TRBV5-6 and TRBJ2-2, is DAGVTQSPTHLIKTRGQQVTLRCSPKSGHDTVSWYQQALGQGPQFIFQYYEEEERQRGNFPDRFSGHQFPNYSSELNVNALLLGDSALYLCASSLGLTRGGELFFGEGSRLTVL.

The CDR3 coding sequence is TGTGCCAGCAGGGGACAGGGGGCCTCCTACGAGCAGTACTTC. Its translation is CASRGQGASYEQYF. V gene TRBV28 combines with J gene TRBJ2-7; 12 bases are shared with TRBD1. Germline V lookup: CDR1 MDHEN, CDR2 SYDVKM. The J segment lost 0 bases and the V segment lost 6 bases, leaving 0 bases of the junction unmatched. This CDR3 is built from 14 residues. Variable domain in full (rest from reference TRBV28 and TRBJ2-7): DVKVTQSSRYLVKRTGEKVFLECVQDMDHENMFWYRQDPGLGLRLIYFSYDVKMKEKGDIPEGYSVSREKKERFSLILESASTNQTSMYLCASRGQGASYEQYFGPGTRLTVT.

The chain carries TRBV2 and TRBJ1-5; the D gene is possibly TRBD1 (6 bases). The CDR3 covers 14 residues. CDR1 SNHLY and CDR2 FYNNEI come from the germline V gene. Between the trimmed V and J ends, which lost 7 bases and 0 bases, there was a span of 10 bases. CDR3 loop: CASKDSHSNQPQHF. DNA of the CDR3: TGTGCCAGCAAGGACAGTCATAGCAATCAGCCCCAGCATTTT.

The rearrangement uses TRBV30 and TRBJ2-1, with 7 positions matching TRBD1. The ends lost 3 bases at V and 10 bases at J; junction bases unmatched: 6. The CDR3 is 12 residues long. CDR1 is GTSNPN, CDR2 SVGIG, per germline (reference sequence). DNA of the CDR3: TGTGCCTGGAGCCTGGGACAGAGAGAGCAGTTCTTC. Translated, it gives CAWSLGQREQFF.

The chain carries TRBV5-5 and TRBJ1-3; D is unresolved. This CDR3 region has 14 residues. Germline loops: CDR1 SGHKS, CDR2 YYEKEE (reference sequence). With 1 base removed from V and 0 bases from J, the gap between germline ends came to 5 bases. The CDR3 protein is CASSLYSSGNTIYF. The CDR3 DNA is TGTGCCAGCAGCTTGTACAGCTCTGGAAACACCATATATTTT.

The CDR3 reads CASSSGQPPSGANVLTF. As DNA, the CDR3 is TGCGCCAGCAGCTCCGGACAGCCGCCTTCTGGGGCCAACGTCCTGACTTTC. J is TRBJ2-6 and V is TRBV5-1, with a tentative D call TRBD1 (6 bases). Per germline, CDR1 SGHRS and CDR2 YFSETQ. The CDR3 runs 17 residues. Trimming pared 3 bases from V and 1 base from J, leaving 14 bases between. The variable domain in full, completed from reference TRBV5-1 and TRBJ2-6, reads KAGVTQTPRYLIKTRGQQVTLSCSPISGHRSVSWYQQTPGQGLQFLFEYFSETQRNKGNFPGRFSGRQFSNSRSEMNVSTLELGDSALYLCASSSGQPPSGANVLTFGAGSRLTVL.

The DNA of the CDR3 is TGTGCCAGCAGCTTAGGAGTGATCAGGGACACTGAAGCTTTCTTT. Its protein product is CASSLGVIRDTEAFF. V and J are TRBV11-3 and TRBJ1-1, with a weak D call TRBD1 (5 bases). V lost 1 base to trimming and J lost 3 bases, with 12 bases between them. CDR1 and CDR2 from the germline V gene are SGHNT and YENEEA. This CDR3 comprises 15 residues.

The gene calls are TRBV15 and TRBJ1-3; TRBD1 might be the D (5 bases). V shed 1 base and J shed 0 bases, with 10 bases lying between them. The CDR3 covers 16 residues. Germline CDR1 and CDR2: LNHNV and YYDKDF (reference sequence). CDR3: CATSRGGQDSGNTIYF. As DNA, the CDR3 is TGTGCCACCAGCAGAGGTGGACAAGACTCTGGAAACACCATATATTTT.

This chain links TRBV4-2 with TRBJ1-5; a possible D gene is TRBD1 (6 bases). CDR1 is LGHNA and CDR2 is YNFKEQ in the germline V gene. The CDR3 length is 16 residues. V was pared by 4 bases and J by 9 bases, with 22 bases between. CDR3 residues: CASSPSQGAGESPQHF. As DNA, the CDR3 is TGTGCCAGCAGCCCGAGTCAAGGGGCAGGGGAGTCGCCCCAGCATTTT.

This chain uses TRBV10-3 with TRBJ2-5, with 7 bases identical to TRBD1. The J segment lost 3 bases and the V segment lost 6 bases, leaving 1 base of the junction unmatched. This CDR3 region has 12 residues. The V gene's germline CDR1 is ENHRY and CDR2 SYGVKD. In DNA form, the CDR3 reads TGTGCCATCAGCGGACAGGAAGAGACCCAGTACTTC. As protein: CAISGQEETQYF.

V gene TRBV2 combines with J gene TRBJ1-1, with 8 bases identical to TRBD1. With V trimmed by 10 bases and J by 1 base, 8 bases remained unmatched. Germline CDR1 reads SNHLY; CDR2 reads FYNNEI. There are 14 residues in the CDR3. CDR3 DNA: TGTGCCACAGAGCAGGGGGCATGGAACACTGAAGCTTTCTTT. Its protein is CATEQGAWNTEAFF. Variable domain in full (rest from reference TRBV2 and TRBJ1-1): EPEVTQTPSHQVTQMGQEVILRCVPISNHLYFYWYRQILGQKVEFLVSFYNNEISEKSEIFDDQFSVERPDGSNFTLKIRSTKLEDSAMYFCATEQGAWNTEAFFGQGTRLTVV.

Of note for this clone: One end of the junction is discordant with germline, which a read error may explain. The rearrangement uses TRBV19 and TRBJ2-1; 7 bases are shared with TRBD2. The CDR3 extends over 17 amino acids. The V gene's germline CDR1 is LNHDA and CDR2 SQIVND (reference sequence). The CDR3 protein is CTSTAVGGGRGGNEQFF. CDR3 in DNA: TGTACCAGTACCGCGGTGGGTGGCGGGAGAGGAGGCAATGAGCAGTTCTTC.

The rearrangement links TRBV2 to TRBJ1-1, with no clear D. V lost 4 bases, J lost 4 bases, and 19 bases lay in between. Germline values: CDR1 SNHLY, CDR2 FYNNEI. The CDR3 is 16 amino acids. The CDR3 here is CASSVAAVIVGTEAFF. The CDR3 DNA follows: TGTGCCAGCAGTGTCGCGGCAGTTATAGTTGGCACTGAAGCTTTCTTT.

The chain recombines TRBV19 with TRBJ1-1; perhaps TRBD1 as D (5 bases). Trimming pared 3 bases from V and 5 bases from J, leaving 19 bases between. Germline values: CDR1 LNHDA, CDR2 SQIVND (reference sequence). The CDR3 totals 16 residues. This chain's CDR3 is CASSIAQGIVRTEAFF. CDR3 bases: TGTGCCAGTAGTATCGCCCAGGGAATCGTAAGGACTGAAGCTTTCTTT.

The chain recombines TRBV7-9 with TRBJ1-2; D not certain. Germline V gene sequence: CDR1 SEHNR, CDR2 FQNEAQ (reference sequence). Trimming left V 1 base short and J 6 bases short, with 6 bases between. The CDR3 length is 12 residues. The CDR3: CASSLVAHGYTF. In DNA form, the CDR3 reads TGTGCCAGCAGCTTAGTTGCCCATGGCTACACCTTC.

V usage is TRBV11-3 and J usage is TRBJ2-1; 8 bases align to TRBD2. The germline CDR1 and CDR2 sequences are SGHNT and YENEEA. The junction had 7 bases not matched to a gene; V was cut back by 3 bases and J by 6 bases. The CDR3 has 15 residues. CDR3 amino acids: CASSFISGSGNEQFF. In nucleotides, the CDR3 is TGTGCCAGCAGCTTCATAAGCGGGAGTGGCAATGAGCAGTTCTTC.